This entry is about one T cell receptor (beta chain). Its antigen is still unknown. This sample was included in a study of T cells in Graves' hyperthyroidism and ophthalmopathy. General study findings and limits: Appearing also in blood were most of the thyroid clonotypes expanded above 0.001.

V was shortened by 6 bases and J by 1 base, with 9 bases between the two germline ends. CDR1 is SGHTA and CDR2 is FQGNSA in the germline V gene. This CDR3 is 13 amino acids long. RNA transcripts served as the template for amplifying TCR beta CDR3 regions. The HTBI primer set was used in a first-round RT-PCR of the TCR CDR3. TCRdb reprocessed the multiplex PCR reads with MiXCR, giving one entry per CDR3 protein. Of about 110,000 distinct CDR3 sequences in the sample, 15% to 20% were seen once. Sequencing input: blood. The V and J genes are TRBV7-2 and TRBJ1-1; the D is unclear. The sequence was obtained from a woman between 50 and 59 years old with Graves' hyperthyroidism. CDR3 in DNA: TGTGCCAGCAGAGGCCCTCAGAACACTGAAGCTTTCTTT. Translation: CASRGPQNTEAFF.